The source of this TCR beta chain is a study of T cell responses to AZD1222 COVID-19 vaccine. The study's findings and limits: Donors were chiefly white British, with a greater number of females, and clonal diversity was perhaps underestimated.

The CDR3 sequence is 14 residues long. The V gene lost 7 bases and the J gene lost 4 bases, with 15 bases spanning the gap. CDR1 is SNHLY, CDR2 FYNNEI, per germline. Only in-frame clones appear in the TCRdb table, and some are missing; sequencing was by immunoSEQ multiplex PCR. Here the sample spans about 140,000 clones, more than 75% being singletons. Concerning this clone: What it recognizes is unknown.

Sequenced here: peripheral blood, sampled 28 days after the second AZD1222 dose. The chain uses TRBV2 and TRBJ2-3; tentatively, D is TRBD1 or TRBD2 (5 bases each). This TCR was sampled from an adult who received the AZD1222 COVID-19 vaccine. The chain's CDR3 is CASIRDPLSDTQYF. CDR3 DNA sequence: TGTGCCAGCATCAGGGACCCTCTATCAGATACGCAGTATTTT. Variable domain in full (rest from reference TRBV2 and TRBJ2-3): EPEVTQTPSHQVTQMGQEVILRCVPISNHLYFYWYRQILGQKVEFLVSFYNNEISEKSEIFDDQFSVERPDGSNFTLKIRSTKLEDSAMYFCASIRDPLSDTQYFGPGTRLTVL.